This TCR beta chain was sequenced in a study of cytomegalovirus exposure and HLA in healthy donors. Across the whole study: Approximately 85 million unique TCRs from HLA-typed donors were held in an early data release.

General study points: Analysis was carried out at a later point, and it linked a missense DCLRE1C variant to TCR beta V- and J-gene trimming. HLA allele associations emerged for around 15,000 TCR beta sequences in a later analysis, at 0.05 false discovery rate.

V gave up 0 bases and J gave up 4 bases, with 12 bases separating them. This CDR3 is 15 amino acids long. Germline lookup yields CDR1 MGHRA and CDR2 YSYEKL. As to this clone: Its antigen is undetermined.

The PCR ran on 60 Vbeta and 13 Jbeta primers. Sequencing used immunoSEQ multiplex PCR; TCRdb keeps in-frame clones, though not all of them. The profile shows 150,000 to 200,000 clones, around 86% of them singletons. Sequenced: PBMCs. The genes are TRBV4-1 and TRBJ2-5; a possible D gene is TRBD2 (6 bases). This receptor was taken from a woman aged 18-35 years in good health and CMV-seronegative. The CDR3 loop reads CASSQDYLGGETQYF. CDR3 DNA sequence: TGCGCCAGCAGCCAAGATTACCTGGGGGGAGAGACCCAGTACTTC.